These 20 T cell receptor beta chains originate from one sample sequenced in a study of pediatric ulcerative colitis. Using immunoSEQ multiplex PCR, the repertoire was profiled, and TCRdb retains in-frame clones only, with some absent. The repertoire holds about 22,000 clones, with over 60% as singletons. During colonoscopy, one to two rectal pinch biopsies were collected. The sequenced material came from gut tissue. These TCRs come from a boy aged 5-17 years with severe ulcerative colitis.

This clone showed up just once. V usage is TRBV30 and J usage is TRBJ2-3; tentative D call: TRBD1 (5 bases). The CDR3 runs 15 residues. V was clipped by 0 bases and J by 4 bases, with 14 bases between them. Per germline, CDR1 GTSNPN and CDR2 SVGIG (reference sequence). CDR3 sequence (DNA): TGTGCCTGGAGTGTACCAGGGAATCGCGCAGATACGCAGTATTTT. This gives the protein CAWSVPGNRADTQYF.

This clone is labeled as medium-sized (0.01 to 0.1%). The chain employs TRBV9 and TRBJ2-5; 7 bases map to TRBD2. The CDR3 is made up of 16 amino acids. Losses at the gene ends were 0 bases for V and 3 bases for J; bases not matched to a gene: 8. Germline V gene data show CDR1 as SGDLS and CDR2 as YYNGEE. CDR3 in amino acids: CASSVGLTSAEETQYF. CDR3 DNA sequence: TGTGCCAGCAGCGTAGGCCTTACTAGCGCTGAAGAGACCCAGTACTTC.

This clone showed up just once. This chain uses TRBV12-5 with TRBJ2-3; the match to TRBD1 covers 11 bases. With 0 bases clipped from V and 7 bases from J, the junction kept 6 bases outside the gene matches. The germline V gene has CDR1 LGHNT and CDR2 FRNRAP. The CDR3 runs to 16 residues. CDR3 sequence (DNA): TGTGCTAGTGGTTTGGTACGGGGGACAGGGGGGAATACGCAGTATTTT. Translation: CASGLVRGTGGNTQYF.

The chain combines TRBV7-2 with TRBJ1-2; TRBD1 matches at 10 bases. This CDR3 has 13 residues. The germline V gene has CDR1 SGHTA and CDR2 FQGNSA. J was trimmed by 11 bases and V by 4 bases; bases with no gene match: 7. The chain's CDR3 is CASSSAGTGVYTF. In DNA, the CDR3 is TGTGCCAGCAGCTCTGCCGGGACAGGGGTTTACACCTTC. Full variable domain (remainder filled in from reference TRBV7-2 and TRBJ1-2): GAGVSQSPSNKVTEKGKDVELRCDPISGHTALYWYRQSLGQGLEFLIYFQGNSAPDKSGLPSDRFSAERTGGSVSTLTIQRTQQEDSAVYLCASSSAGTGVYTFGSGTRLTVV.

V usage is TRBV4-3 and J usage is TRBJ2-3, with TRBD2 as a possible D gene (5 bases). Germline values: CDR1 LGHNA, CDR2 YSLEER. Trimming took 0 bases from V and 0 from J, leaving 10 bases between them. CDR3 length equals 16 residues. In nucleotides, the CDR3 is TGCGCCAGCAGCCAAGATCGCCGGGGTAGCACAGATACGCAGTATTTT. Translation: CASSQDRRGSTDTQYF.

This clone was recorded once. This chain uses TRBV6-1 with TRBJ1-1; D remains ambiguous. This CDR3 has 13 residues. The germline V and J ends were trimmed by 6 bases and 8 bases, with 16 bases remaining between them. Germline CDR1 and CDR2: MNHNS and SASEGT. The CDR3 loop reads CASRGNRADEAFF. CDR3 in DNA: TGTGCCAGCAGGGGGAACCGGGCAGACGAAGCTTTCTTT.

The rearrangement uses TRBV18 and TRBJ2-5; 7 bases align to TRBD2. The germline CDR1 and CDR2 sequences are KGHSH and LQKENI. This CDR3 is 17 amino acids long. The V segment lost 2 bases and the J segment 5 bases; nucleotides outside the gene matches: 14. CDR3 nucleotides: TGTGCCAGCTCACCAATGCGGGGGTCGGTTCTTCCGGAGACCCAGTACTTC. Protein product: CASSPMRGSVLPETQYF.

The V gene is TRBV9, the J gene TRBJ1-6; no firm D call. Germline CDR1 is SGDLS and CDR2 is YYNGEE. The length of the CDR3 is 14 residues. The ends were cut back, 0 bases at V and 5 bases at J, with 6 bases in the middle. The CDR3 DNA reads TGTGCCAGCAGCGTAGACGGCCATAATTCACCCCTCCACTTT. Translation: CASSVDGHNSPLHF.

A few counts support this clone. The rearrangement links TRBV10-2 to TRBJ1-5, with D perhaps TRBD1 (5 bases). Germline CDR1 reads WSHSY; CDR2 reads SAAADI. This CDR3 contains 14 residues. V was shortened by 2 bases and J by 4 bases, with 9 bases between the two germline ends. The DNA for the CDR3 is TGCGCCAGCAGTGAGAGGGGCAGTAATCAGCCCCAGCATTTT. Its protein product is CASSERGSNQPQHF.

A few counts support this clone. CDR3 sequence (DNA): TGCGCCAGCAGAGGGCCAGGCGGCGAAAAACTGTTTTTT. This translates into CASRGPGGEKLFF. The chain carries TRBV10-2 and TRBJ1-4; D unclear. Germline CDR1 WSHSY, CDR2 SAAADI. The length of the CDR3 is 13 residues. V shed 6 bases and J shed 8 bases, with 13 bases lying between them.

A remark on this clone: Distinct nucleotide sequences in the sample also encode this CDR3. J is TRBJ1-2 and V is TRBV30; D ambiguous. Trimming shortened V by 0 bases and J by 4 bases, and 6 bases separated the two germline ends. Germline values: CDR1 GTSNPN, CDR2 SVGIG (reference sequence). CDR3 length: 12 amino acids. The CDR3 DNA reads as TGTGCCTGGAGTGTGGGAGGCTATGGCTACACCTTC. Encoded protein: CAWSVGGYGYTF.

The V and J genes are TRBV6-1 and TRBJ1-5, with D unresolved. The CDR3 has 13 residues. The V end lost 4 bases, the J end lost 3 bases, and 7 bases lay between the germline ends. Germline V gene sequence: CDR1 MNHNS, CDR2 SASEGT. CDR3 sequence (DNA): TGTGCCAGCAGTGCTTGGGTCAATCAGCCCCAGCATTTT. The encoded protein is CASSAWVNQPQHF.

The V and J genes are TRBV9 and TRBJ1-1; 9 bases line up with TRBD1. CDR3 length: 14 residues. CDR1 is SGDLS, CDR2 YYNGEE, per germline. With 3 bases clipped from V and 4 bases from J, the junction kept 4 bases outside the gene matches. The CDR3 nucleotides are TGTGCCAGCAGCGCACTGACAGGGGGCACTGAAGCTTTCTTT. Protein: CASSALTGGTEAFF.

Concerning this clone itself: Sequence at one end of the junction differs from germline and may be a read error. This sequence joins TRBV20-1 and TRBJ1-1; possible D gene TRBD1, 6 bases. Germline loops: CDR1 DFQATT, CDR2 SNEGSKA (reference sequence). This CDR3 spans 11 amino acids. The CDR3 nucleotides read TGCAGTGCAAGAGGGGGGACTGAAGCTTTCTTT. Its translation is CSARGGTEAFF.

Sample share makes this clone medium-sized. At one end, the junction sequence differs from germline, possibly due to a read error. The chain is built from TRBV14 and TRBJ2-1, with 7 nucleotides matching TRBD2. There are 12 residues in the CDR3. Per germline, CDR1 SGHDN and CDR2 FVKESK. The CDR3 DNA follows: TGTGCCAGCAGCCAAGTACGAGCGGGGATCGTCTTC. Residues: CASSQVRAGIVF.

This clone was seen only a few times. The chain links TRBV4-3 to TRBJ1-2; TRBD1 might be the D (5 bases). This CDR3 has 17 residues. In germline, CDR1 is LGHNA, CDR2 YSLEER. V lost 4 bases and J lost 1, with 19 bases in between. The CDR3 DNA sequence: TGCGCCAGCAGCCCCGAGGGACCATACGGGGGTAACTATGGCTACACCTTC. This encodes CASSPEGPYGGNYGYTF.

J is TRBJ1-1 and V is TRBV27, with D perhaps matching TRBD1 (6 bases). Looked up from germline, CDR1 is MNHEY and CDR2 is SMNVEV (reference sequence). Trimming removed 4 bases from V and 2 bases from J, with 14 bases in between. This CDR3 has 15 amino acids. The CDR3 region is CASSSLAGVNTEAFF. The CDR3, as DNA: TGTGCCAGCAGTTCCCTAGCAGGGGTCAACACTGAAGCTTTCTTT.

The V and J genes are TRBV7-3 and TRBJ2-6; D is uncertain. V lost 2 bases and J lost 0, with 8 bases in between. The V gene's germline CDR1 is SGHTA and CDR2 FQGTGA. The CDR3 contains 16 residues. The CDR3 sequence: CASSLRQSSGANVLTF. In DNA, the CDR3 is TGTGCCAGCAGCTTACGGCAGTCCTCTGGGGCCAACGTCCTGACTTTC.

This rearrangement joins TRBV19 to TRBJ2-1; 12 nucleotides agree with TRBD2. CDR3 length: 15 amino acids. The V gene's germline CDR1 is LNHDA and CDR2 SQIVND (reference sequence). V was clipped by 6 bases and J by 8 bases; unmatched bases: 8. CDR3 sequence reads: CASSTLAGGRDEQFF. In nucleotides, the CDR3 is TGTGCCAGTAGCACTCTAGCGGGGGGGCGCGATGAGCAGTTCTTC. The variable domain in full, with the rest retrieved from reference TRBV19 and TRBJ2-1, is DGGITQSPKYLFRKEGQNVTLSCEQNLNHDAMYWYRQDPGQGLRLIYYSQIVNDFQKGDIAEGYSVSREKKESFPLTVTSAQKNPTAFYLCASSTLAGGRDEQFFGPGTRLTVL.

The chain employs TRBV7-6 and TRBJ2-5, with D unclear. V was cut by 3 bases and J by 3 bases, with 8 bases left in between. Germline CDR1 is SGHVS and CDR2 is FNYEAQ. The length of the CDR3 is 13 residues. The CDR3 sequence is CASSFLTEETQYF. DNA of the CDR3: TGTGCCAGCAGCTTTCTCACAGAAGAGACCCAGTACTTC. Full variable domain (remainder filled in from reference TRBV7-6 and TRBJ2-5): GAGVSQSPRYKVTKRGQDVALRCDPISGHVSLYWYRQALGQGPEFLTYFNYEAQQDKSGLPNDRFSAERPEGSISTLTIQRTEQRDSAMYRCASSFLTEETQYFGPGTRLLVL.